What follows are 2 T cell receptor beta chains derived from one specimen sequenced in a study of PD-L1 blockade in urothelial cancer. Produced via immunoSEQ multiplex PCR; TCRdb's table is partial and in-frame only. The sample holds approximately 48,000 clones, roughly nine tenths seen once. Time point in this sample: pretreatment peripheral blood. The input for sequencing was PBMCs, taken around atezolizumab (anti-PD-L1) treatment. The receptors were sampled from a woman aged 55-70 years with urothelial cancer.

The genes are TRBV6-5 and TRBJ1-2; the D is unclear. Trimming took off 4 bases at V and 6 bases at J, with 6 bases between the two ends. This CDR3 region has 11 residues. Per the germline V gene, CDR1 is MNHEY and CDR2 is SVGAGI. CDR3 residues: CASSSRNGYTF. The CDR3 DNA is TGTGCCAGCAGTTCCAGGAATGGCTACACCTTC.

V usage is TRBV7-8 and J usage is TRBJ2-1, with TRBD2 identical over 8 bases. The CDR3 has 15 residues. Germline assignment: CDR1 SGHVS and CDR2 FQNEAQ. J gave up 1 base and V 5 bases, and 4 bases lay outside the gene matches. The CDR3 bases are TGTGCCAGCAGCCTCAGCGGGGGTTCCTACAATGAGCAGTTCTTC. It is translated as CASSLSGGSYNEQFF.